One and the same sample provided the 10 T cell receptor beta chains below, sequenced in a study of OX40 agonist ivuxolimab in advanced cancers. Assay used: immunoSEQ multiplex PCR; TCRdb lists only in-frame clones, some missing. The data show approximately 69,000 clones, 84% seen once. The input for sequencing was CD4+ or CD8+ T cells sorted from blood, taken in a trial of the OX40 agonist ivuxolimab. The receptors stem from an adult with an advanced solid tumor such as melanoma, head and neck, liver or kidney cancer.

The rearrangement uses TRBV27 and TRBJ2-1, with D possibly being TRBD2 (5 bases). This CDR3 region has 13 residues. Germline assignment: CDR1 MNHEY and CDR2 SMNVEV (reference sequence). Deletions cut 6 bases from V and 7 bases from J, with 13 bases between. CDR3 sequence reads: CASRTFTGNEQFF. CDR3 bases: TGTGCCAGCAGAACCTTTACGGGGAATGAGCAGTTCTTC.

The CDR3 DNA follows: TGTGCCATCACAGGGGGTTTAAATGAAAAACTGTTTTTT. This translates into CAITGGLNEKLFF. The J gene is TRBJ1-4, the V gene TRBV10-3; 7 bases match TRBD1. The CDR3 sequence is 13 residues long. V lost 7 bases, J lost 5 bases, and 4 bases stayed unmatched. Germline CDR1 reads ENHRY; CDR2 reads SYGVKD.

The chain joins TRBV23-1 to TRBJ1-3, with D hard to call. TRBV23-1 is an ORF for which the function is uncertain. With 2 bases removed from V and 11 bases from J, the gap between germline ends came to 4 bases. The CDR3 loop spans 10 amino acids. CDR3: CASSQQAIYF. The CDR3 DNA is TGCGCCAGCAGTCAACAGGCCATATATTTT.

V is TRBV6-5 and J is TRBJ1-1; D is unresolved. V was cut by 0 bases and J by 1 base, with 12 bases left in between. The germline CDR1 and CDR2 sequences are MNHEY and SVGAGI. The CDR3 is made up of 16 amino acids. The CDR3 region is CASSYSAAAQNTEAFF. The CDR3 region has the DNA TGTGCCAGCAGTTACTCGGCGGCAGCACAGAACACTGAAGCTTTCTTT.

The V call is TRBV11-2, the J call TRBJ1-4; a possible D gene is TRBD1 (5 bases). Looked up from germline, CDR1 is SGHAT and CDR2 is FQNNGV. This CDR3 has 14 residues. V dropped 5 bases and J dropped 5 bases, with 12 bases sitting between them. The chain's CDR3 is CASSPGPPNEKLFF. The CDR3 nucleotides read TGTGCCAGCAGCCCGGGACCGCCGAATGAAAAACTGTTTTTT.

The J gene is TRBJ1-1, the V gene TRBV15, with TRBD1 matching 7 bases. The CDR3 covers 14 residues. The V gene's germline CDR1 is LNHNV and CDR2 YYDKDF (reference sequence). Trimming removed 7 bases from V and 3 bases from J; junction bases left unmatched: 8. CDR3 in DNA: TGTGCCACCAAAGAACAGGGGATGGACACTGAAGCTTTCTTT. The encoded protein is CATKEQGMDTEAFF.

The V and J genes are TRBV10-3 and TRBJ2-7; the D gene is possibly TRBD2 (5 bases). Per germline, CDR1 ENHRY and CDR2 SYGVKD. V lost 11 bases and J lost 3, with 17 bases in between. This CDR3 is built from 13 residues. CDR3 in amino acids: CAGQRDIYYEQYF. The CDR3 DNA follows: TGTGCCGGCCAGAGGGATATCTACTACGAGCAGTACTTC.

In this sample, this clone turned up once. The chain recombines TRBV6-5 with TRBJ2-3; maybe TRBD2 (6 bases). The germline CDR1 and CDR2 sequences are MNHEY and SVGAGI. With 6 bases removed from V and 6 bases from J, the gap between germline ends came to 7 bases. CDR3 length equals 11 residues. DNA for the CDR3: TGTGCCAGCAGGGAGGGGGATACGCAGTATTTT. Translating it yields CASREGDTQYF.

The V gene is TRBV12-5, the J gene TRBJ2-7; D is unresolved. The CDR3 contains 14 residues. V was shortened by 1 base and J by 3 bases, with 10 bases between the two germline ends. Looked up from germline, CDR1 is LGHNT and CDR2 is FRNRAP. The DNA for the CDR3 is TGTGCTAGTGGTTTGGGACCCGTCATCTACGAGCAGTACTTC. This gives the protein CASGLGPVIYEQYF.

V gene TRBV4-1 combines with J gene TRBJ1-6; TRBD1 matches 12 bases. Looked up from germline, CDR1 is MGHRA and CDR2 is YSYEKL. This CDR3 has 14 amino acids. J lost 8 bases, V lost 6 bases, and 2 bases had no gene match. The CDR3 coding sequence is TGCGCCAGCAGAGGGACAGGGGGCGATTCACCCCTCCACTTT. This encodes CASRGTGGDSPLHF.